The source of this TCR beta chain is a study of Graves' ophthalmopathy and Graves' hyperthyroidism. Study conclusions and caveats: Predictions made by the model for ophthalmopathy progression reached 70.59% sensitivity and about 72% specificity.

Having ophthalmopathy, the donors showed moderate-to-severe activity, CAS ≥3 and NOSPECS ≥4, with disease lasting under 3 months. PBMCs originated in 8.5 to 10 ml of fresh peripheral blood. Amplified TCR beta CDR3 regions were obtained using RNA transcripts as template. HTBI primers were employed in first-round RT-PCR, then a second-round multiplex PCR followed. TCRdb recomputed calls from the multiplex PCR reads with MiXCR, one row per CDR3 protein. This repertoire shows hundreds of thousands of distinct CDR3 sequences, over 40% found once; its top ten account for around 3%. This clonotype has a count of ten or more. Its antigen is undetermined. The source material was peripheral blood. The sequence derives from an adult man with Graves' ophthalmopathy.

The CDR3 sequence is CSVVETTTEAFF. CDR3 bases: TGCAGCGTTGTCGAGACGACGACTGAAGCTTTCTTT. The rearrangement joins TRBV29-1 to TRBJ1-1, with D unclear. This CDR3 has 12 amino acids. V lost 4 bases to trimming and J lost 5 bases, with 11 bases between them. Per the germline V gene, CDR1 is SQVTM and CDR2 is ANQGSEA.